Sequencing of this T cell receptor beta chain was carried out in a study of cytomegalovirus exposure and HLA in healthy donors. Germline V gene sequence: CDR1 MNHEY, CDR2 SMNVEV (reference sequence). The V end was cut by 2 bases, the J end by 9 bases, with 11 bases between. The CDR3 spans 13 residues. With 60 Vbeta and 13 Jbeta primers, the PCR was carried out. Sequenced by immunoSEQ multiplex PCR; TCRdb stores in-frame clones only, minus some. The top ten clones hold 10% of a sample with about 97,000 clones, 60% to 75% of them seen once. This clone has only a few counts. The sequence came from a man in his fifties or sixties in good health and CMV-seronegative. The specimen was PBMCs. The chain couples TRBV27 to TRBJ2-1, with D possibly being TRBD2 (6 bases). CDR3 DNA: TGTGCCAGCAGTTTAGGAGGGTTGGTTGAGCAGTTCTTC. Translated, it gives CASSLGGLVEQFF.